The present T cell receptor beta chain was sequenced within a study of T cells in Graves' hyperthyroidism and ophthalmopathy. Overall study results and limits: Appearing also in blood were most of the thyroid clonotypes expanded above 0.001. A 13 V-J model separated ophthalmopathy from stable hyperthyroidism.

This clonotype was counted a few times. Its antigen is currently unknown. Amplification of TCR beta CDR3 regions was performed using RNA transcripts as template. The HTBI primer set was used in a first-round RT-PCR of the TCR CDR3. MiXCR, applied by TCRdb to the multiplex PCR reads, yields one record per CDR3 protein. In the table there are under 400,000 distinct CDR3 sequences, approximately 16% of which are singletons. Germline-derived CDR1 and CDR2 are MDHEN and SYDVKM. This CDR3 spans 13 amino acids. V dropped 6 bases and J dropped 7; count of bases not matched to a gene: 7. This TCR came from a woman aged 60-75 years with Graves' ophthalmopathy. This chain connects TRBV28 to TRBJ1-2; 8 bases align to TRBD1. Sequenced sample: blood. CDR3 in amino acids: CASRDRVNGGYTF. CDR3 nucleotide sequence: TGTGCCAGCAGGGACAGGGTAAACGGTGGCTACACCTTC.